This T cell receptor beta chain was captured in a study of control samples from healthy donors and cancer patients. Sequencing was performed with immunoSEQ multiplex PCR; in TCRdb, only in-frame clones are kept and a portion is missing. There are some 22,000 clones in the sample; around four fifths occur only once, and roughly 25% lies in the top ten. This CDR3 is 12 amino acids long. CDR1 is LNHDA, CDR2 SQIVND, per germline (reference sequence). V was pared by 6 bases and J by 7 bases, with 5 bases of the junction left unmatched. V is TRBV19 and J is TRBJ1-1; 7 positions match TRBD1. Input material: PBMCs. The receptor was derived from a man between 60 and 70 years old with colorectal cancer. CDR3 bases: TGTGCCAGTAGCTCGGACAGGCATGAAGCTTTCTTT. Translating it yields CASSSDRHEAFF.